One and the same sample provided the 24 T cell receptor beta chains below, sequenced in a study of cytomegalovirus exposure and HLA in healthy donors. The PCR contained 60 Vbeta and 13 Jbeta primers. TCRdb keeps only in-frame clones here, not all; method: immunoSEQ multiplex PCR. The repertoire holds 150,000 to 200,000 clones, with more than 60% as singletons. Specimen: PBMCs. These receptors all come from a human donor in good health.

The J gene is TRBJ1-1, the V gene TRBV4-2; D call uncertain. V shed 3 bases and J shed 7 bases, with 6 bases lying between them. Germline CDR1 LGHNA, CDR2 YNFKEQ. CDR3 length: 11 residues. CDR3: CASSQAGEAFF. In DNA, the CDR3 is TGTGCCAGCAGCCAGGCAGGTGAAGCTTTCTTT.

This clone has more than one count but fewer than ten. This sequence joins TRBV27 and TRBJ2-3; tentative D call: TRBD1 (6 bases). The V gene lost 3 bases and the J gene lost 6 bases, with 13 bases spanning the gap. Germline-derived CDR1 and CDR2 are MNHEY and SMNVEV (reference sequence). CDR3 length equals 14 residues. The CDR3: CASSLPGTFDTQYF. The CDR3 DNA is TGTGCCAGCAGTTTGCCCGGGACATTTGATACGCAGTATTTT.

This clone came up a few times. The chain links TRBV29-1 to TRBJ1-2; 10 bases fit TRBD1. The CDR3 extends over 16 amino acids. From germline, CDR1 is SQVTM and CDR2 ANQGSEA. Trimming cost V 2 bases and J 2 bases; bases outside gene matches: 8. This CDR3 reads CSVEMEGTGENYGYTF. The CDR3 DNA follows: TGCAGCGTTGAAATGGAAGGGACAGGGGAAAACTATGGCTACACCTTC.

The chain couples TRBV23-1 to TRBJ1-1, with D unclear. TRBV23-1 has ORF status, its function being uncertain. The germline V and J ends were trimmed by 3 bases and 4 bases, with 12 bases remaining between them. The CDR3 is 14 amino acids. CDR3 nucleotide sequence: TGCGCCAGCAGTCAGGGCCGGTCGCCCACTGAAGCTTTCTTT. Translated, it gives CASSQGRSPTEAFF.

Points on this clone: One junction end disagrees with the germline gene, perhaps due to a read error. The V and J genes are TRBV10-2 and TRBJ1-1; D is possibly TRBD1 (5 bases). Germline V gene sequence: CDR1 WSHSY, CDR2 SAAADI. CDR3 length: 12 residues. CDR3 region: CASSESDTGAFF. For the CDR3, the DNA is TGCGCCAGCAGTGAGTCGGACACTGGAGCTTTCTTT.

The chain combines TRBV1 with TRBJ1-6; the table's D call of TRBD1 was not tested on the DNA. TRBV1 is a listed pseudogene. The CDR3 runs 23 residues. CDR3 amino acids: CTSNSGGPRLLRPGQQRNSPLHF. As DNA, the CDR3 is TGCACCAGCAATAGTGGAGGACCCCGTTTACTAAGGCCGGGACAGCAAAGAAATTCACCCCTCCACTTT.

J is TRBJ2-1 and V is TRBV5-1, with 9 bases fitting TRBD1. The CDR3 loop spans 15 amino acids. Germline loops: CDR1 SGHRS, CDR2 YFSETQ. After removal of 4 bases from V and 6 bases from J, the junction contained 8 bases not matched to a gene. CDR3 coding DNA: TGCGCCAGCAGCCTAGGGACAGGGCTGGTCAATGAGCAGTTCTTC. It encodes CASSLGTGLVNEQFF.

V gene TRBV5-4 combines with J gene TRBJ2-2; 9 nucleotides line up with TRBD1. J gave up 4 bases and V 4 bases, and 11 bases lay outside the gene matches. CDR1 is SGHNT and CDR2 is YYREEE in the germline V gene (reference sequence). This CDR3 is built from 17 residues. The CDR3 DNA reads TGTGCCAGCAGCAAATACGGACAGGGGACGGTCACCGGGGAGCTGTTTTTT. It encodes CASSKYGQGTVTGELFF.

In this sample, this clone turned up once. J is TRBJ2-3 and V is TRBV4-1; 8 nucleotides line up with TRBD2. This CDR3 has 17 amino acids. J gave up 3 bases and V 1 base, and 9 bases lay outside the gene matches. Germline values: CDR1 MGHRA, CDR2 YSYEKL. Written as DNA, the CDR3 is TGCGCCAGCAGCCAAGGGGCCGGGACTAGGGCTACAGATACGCAGTATTTT. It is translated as CASSQGAGTRATDTQYF.

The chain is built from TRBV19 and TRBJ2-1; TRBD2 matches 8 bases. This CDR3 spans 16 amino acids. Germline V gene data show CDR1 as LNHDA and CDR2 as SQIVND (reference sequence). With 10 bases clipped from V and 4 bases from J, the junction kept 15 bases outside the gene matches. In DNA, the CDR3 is TGTGCCACCACGCTCACTAGCGGAGGGGGTTACAATGAGCAGTTCTTC. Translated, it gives CATTLTSGGGYNEQFF. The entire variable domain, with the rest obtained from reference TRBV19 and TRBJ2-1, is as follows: DGGITQSPKYLFRKEGQNVTLSCEQNLNHDAMYWYRQDPGQGLRLIYYSQIVNDFQKGDIAEGYSVSREKKESFPLTVTSAQKNPTAFYLCATTLTSGGGYNEQFFGPGTRLTVL.

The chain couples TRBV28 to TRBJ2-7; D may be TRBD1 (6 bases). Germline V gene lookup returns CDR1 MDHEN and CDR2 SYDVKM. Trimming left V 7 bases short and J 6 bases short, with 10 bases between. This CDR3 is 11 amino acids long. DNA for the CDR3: TGTGCCAGCACCACAGGGTCCGAGCAGTACTTC. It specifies CASTTGSEQYF.

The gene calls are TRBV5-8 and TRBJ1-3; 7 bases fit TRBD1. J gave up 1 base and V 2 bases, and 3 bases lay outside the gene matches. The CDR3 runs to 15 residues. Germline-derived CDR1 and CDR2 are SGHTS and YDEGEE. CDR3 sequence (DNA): TGTGCCAGCAGCTTTACAGGGGATTCTGGAAACACCATATATTTT. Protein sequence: CASSFTGDSGNTIYF. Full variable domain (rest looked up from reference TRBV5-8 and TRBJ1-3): EAGVTQSPTHLIKTRGQQATLRCSPISGHTSVYWYQQALGLGLQFLLWYDEGEERNRGNFPPRFSGRQFPNYSSELNVNALELEDSALYLCASSFTGDSGNTIYFGEGSWLTVV.

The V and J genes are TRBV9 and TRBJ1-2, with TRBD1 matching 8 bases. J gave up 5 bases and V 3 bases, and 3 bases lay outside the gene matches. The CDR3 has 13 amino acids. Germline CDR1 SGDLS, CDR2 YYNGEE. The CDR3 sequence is CASSEGQGYGYTF. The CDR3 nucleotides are TGTGCCAGCAGCGAAGGACAGGGATATGGCTACACCTTC. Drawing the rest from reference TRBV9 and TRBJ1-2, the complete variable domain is DSGVTQTPKHLITATGQRVTLRCSPRSGDLSVYWYQQSLDQGLQFLIQYYNGEERAKGNILERFSAQQFPDLHSELNLSSLELGDSALYFCASSEGQGYGYTFGSGTRLTVV.

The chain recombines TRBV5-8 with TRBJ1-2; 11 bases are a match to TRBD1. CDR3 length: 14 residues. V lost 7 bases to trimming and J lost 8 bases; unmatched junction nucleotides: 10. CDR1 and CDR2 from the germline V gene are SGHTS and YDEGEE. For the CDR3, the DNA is TGTGCCAGCGGACAGGGGGCGCGGGTCTTAGGCTACACCTTC. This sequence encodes CASGQGARVLGYTF.

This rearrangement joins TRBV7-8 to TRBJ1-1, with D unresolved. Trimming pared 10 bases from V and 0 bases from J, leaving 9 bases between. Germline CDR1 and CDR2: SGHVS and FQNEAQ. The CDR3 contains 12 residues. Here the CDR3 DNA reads TGTGCCACCTCGGGGATGAACACTGAAGCTTTCTTT. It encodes CATSGMNTEAFF.

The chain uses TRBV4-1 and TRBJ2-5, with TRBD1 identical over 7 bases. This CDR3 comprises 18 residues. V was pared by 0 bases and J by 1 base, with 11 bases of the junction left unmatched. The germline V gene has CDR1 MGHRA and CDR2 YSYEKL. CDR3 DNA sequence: TGCGCCAGCAGCCAAGATAGAAGACAGGGCACATTCCAAGAGACCCAGTACTTC. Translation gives CASSQDRRQGTFQETQYF.

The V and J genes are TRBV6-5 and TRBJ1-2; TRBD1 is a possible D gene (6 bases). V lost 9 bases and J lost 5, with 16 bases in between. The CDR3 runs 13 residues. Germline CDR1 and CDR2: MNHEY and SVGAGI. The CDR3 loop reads CASQGDNGYGYTF. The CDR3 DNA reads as TGTGCCAGTCAAGGGGACAATGGGTATGGCTACACCTTC.

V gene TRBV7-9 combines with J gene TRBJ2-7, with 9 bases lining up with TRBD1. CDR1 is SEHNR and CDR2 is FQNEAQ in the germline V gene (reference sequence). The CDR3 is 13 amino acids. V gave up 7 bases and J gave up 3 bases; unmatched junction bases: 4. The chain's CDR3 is CASTTDRGYEQYF. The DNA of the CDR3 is TGTGCCAGCACCACGGACAGGGGCTACGAGCAGTACTTC.

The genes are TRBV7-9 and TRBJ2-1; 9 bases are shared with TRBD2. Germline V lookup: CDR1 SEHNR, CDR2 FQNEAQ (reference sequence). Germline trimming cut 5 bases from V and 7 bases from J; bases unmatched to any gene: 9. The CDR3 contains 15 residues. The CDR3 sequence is CASSPASGGLNEQFF. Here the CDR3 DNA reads TGTGCCAGCAGCCCAGCAAGCGGGGGGTTGAATGAGCAGTTCTTC.

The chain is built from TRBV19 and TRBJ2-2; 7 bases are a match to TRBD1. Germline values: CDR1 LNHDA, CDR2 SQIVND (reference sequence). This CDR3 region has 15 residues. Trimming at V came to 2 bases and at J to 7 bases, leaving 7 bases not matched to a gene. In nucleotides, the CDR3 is TGTGCCAGTAGTATACAGGGGGTCGGCAGCGGGGAGCTGTTTTTT. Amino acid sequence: CASSIQGVGSGELFF.

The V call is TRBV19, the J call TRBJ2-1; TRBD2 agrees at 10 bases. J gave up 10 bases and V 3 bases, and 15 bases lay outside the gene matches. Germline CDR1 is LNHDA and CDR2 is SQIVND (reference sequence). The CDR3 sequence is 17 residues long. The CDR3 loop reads CASSISYGLAGDLEQFF. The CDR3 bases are TGTGCCAGTAGTATTTCCTATGGGCTAGCGGGGGACTTGGAGCAGTTCTTC.

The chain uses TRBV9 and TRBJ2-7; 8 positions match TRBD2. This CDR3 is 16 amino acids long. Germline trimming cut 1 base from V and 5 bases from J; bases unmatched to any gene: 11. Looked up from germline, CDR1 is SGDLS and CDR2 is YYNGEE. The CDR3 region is CASSVTPGGLGDEQYF. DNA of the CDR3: TGTGCCAGCAGCGTAACCCCGGGGGGGCTTGGGGACGAGCAGTACTTC.

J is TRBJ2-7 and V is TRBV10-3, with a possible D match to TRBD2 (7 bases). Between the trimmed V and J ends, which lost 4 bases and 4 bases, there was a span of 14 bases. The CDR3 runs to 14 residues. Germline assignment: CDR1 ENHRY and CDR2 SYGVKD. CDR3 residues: CAISAGGVTYEQYF. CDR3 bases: TGTGCCATCAGTGCGGGGGGCGTAACGTACGAGCAGTACTTC.

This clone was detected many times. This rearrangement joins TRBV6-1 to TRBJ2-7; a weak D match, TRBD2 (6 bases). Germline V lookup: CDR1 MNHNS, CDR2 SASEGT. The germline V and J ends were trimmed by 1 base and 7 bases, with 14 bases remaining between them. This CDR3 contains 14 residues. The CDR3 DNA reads TGTGCCAGCAGTGAAGGGACTATGGTGGAGGAGCAGTACTTC. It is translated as CASSEGTMVEEQYF.